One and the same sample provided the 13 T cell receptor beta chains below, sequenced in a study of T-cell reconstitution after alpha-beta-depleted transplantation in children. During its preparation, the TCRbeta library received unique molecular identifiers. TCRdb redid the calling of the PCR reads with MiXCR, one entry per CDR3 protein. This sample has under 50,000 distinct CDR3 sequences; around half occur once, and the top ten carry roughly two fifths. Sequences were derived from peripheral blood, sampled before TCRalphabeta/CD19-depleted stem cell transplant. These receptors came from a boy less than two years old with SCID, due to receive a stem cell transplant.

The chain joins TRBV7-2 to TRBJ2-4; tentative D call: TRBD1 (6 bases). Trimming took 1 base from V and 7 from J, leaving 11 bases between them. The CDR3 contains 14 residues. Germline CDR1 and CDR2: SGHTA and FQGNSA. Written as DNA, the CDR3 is TGTGCCAGCAGCTTAGGATGGGGGCGGAACATTCAGTACTTC. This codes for CASSLGWGRNIQYF.

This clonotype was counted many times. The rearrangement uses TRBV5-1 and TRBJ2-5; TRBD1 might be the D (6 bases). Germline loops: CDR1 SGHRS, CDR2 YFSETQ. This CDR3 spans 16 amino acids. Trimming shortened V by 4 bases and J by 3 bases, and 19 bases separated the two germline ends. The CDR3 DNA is TGCGCCAGCAGCCCCCTCGGCACAGGGCGAGAAGAGACCCAGTACTTC. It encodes CASSPLGTGREETQYF.

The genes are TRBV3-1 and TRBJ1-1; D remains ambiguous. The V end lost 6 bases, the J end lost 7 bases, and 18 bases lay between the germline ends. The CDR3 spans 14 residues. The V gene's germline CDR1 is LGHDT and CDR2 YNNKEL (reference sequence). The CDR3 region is CASSQLQPYSEAFF. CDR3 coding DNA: TGTGCCAGCAGTCAATTACAGCCTTACAGTGAAGCTTTCTTT.

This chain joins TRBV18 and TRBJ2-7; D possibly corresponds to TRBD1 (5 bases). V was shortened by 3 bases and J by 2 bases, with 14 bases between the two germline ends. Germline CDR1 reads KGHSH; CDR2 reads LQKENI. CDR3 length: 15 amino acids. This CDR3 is CASSPVEAGPYEQYF. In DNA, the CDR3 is TGTGCCAGCTCACCGGTTGAGGCAGGGCCCTACGAGCAGTACTTC.

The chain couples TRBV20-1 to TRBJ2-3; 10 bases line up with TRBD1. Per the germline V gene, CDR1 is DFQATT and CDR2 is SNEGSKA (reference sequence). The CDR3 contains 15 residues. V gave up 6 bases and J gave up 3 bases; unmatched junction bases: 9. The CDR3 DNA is TGCAGTGCCCCACCTCGGGACAGGGGTACAGATACGCAGTATTTT. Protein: CSAPPRDRGTDTQYF.

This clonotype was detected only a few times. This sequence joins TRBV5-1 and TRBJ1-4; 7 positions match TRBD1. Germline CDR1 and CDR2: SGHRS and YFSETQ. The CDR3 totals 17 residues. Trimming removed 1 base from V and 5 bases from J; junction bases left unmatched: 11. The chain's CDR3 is CASSLSSFSGGNEKLFF. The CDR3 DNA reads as TGCGCCAGCAGCTTGTCCTCCTTTTCAGGGGGAAATGAAAAACTGTTTTTT.

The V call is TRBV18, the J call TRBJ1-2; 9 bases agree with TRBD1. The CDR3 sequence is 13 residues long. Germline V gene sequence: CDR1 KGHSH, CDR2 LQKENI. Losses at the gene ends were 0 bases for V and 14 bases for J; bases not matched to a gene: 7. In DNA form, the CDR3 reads TGTGCCAGCTCACCACCGGGACAGGGAGGTTTGACCTTC. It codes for CASSPPGQGGLTF.

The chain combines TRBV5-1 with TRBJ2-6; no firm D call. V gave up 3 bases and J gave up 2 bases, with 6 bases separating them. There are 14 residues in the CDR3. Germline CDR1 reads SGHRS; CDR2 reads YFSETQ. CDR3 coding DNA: TGCGCCAGCAGCTCTGCCCCTGGGGCCAACGTCCTGACTTTC. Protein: CASSSAPGANVLTF.

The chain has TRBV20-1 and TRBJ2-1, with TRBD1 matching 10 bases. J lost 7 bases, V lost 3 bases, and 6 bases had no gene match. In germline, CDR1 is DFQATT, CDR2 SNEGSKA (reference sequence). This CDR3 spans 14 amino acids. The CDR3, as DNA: TGCAGTGCTAGTGACCGGACAGGGGGAAATGAGCAGTTCTTC. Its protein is CSASDRTGGNEQFF.

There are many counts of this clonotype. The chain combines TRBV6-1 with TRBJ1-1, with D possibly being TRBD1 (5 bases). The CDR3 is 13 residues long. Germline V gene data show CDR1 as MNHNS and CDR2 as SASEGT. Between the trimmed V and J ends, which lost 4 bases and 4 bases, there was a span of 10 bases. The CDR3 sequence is CASSGGGTTEAFF. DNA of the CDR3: TGTGCCAGCAGTGGTGGGGGTACCACTGAAGCTTTCTTT.

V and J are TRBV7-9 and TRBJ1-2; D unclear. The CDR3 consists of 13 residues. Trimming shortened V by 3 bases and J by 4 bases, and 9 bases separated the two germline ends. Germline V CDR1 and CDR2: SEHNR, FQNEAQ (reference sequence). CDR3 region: CASSFSSLYGYTF. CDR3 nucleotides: TGTGCCAGCAGCTTCTCCAGCCTCTATGGCTACACCTTC.

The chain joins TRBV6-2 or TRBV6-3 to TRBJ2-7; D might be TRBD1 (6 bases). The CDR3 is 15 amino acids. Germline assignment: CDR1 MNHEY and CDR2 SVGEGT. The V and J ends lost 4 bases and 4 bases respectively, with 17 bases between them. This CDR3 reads CASSFKQGEGYEQYF. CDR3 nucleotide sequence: TGTGCCAGCAGTTTTAAACAGGGAGAGGGGTACGAGCAGTACTTC.

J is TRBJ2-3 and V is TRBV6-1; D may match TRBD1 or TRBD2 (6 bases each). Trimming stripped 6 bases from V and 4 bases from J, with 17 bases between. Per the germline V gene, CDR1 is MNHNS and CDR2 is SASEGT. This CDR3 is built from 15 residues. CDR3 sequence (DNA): TGTGCCAGCAGGGGCCAGGGGACTTTCCCAGATACGCAGTATTTT. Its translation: CASRGQGTFPDTQYF.